The present entry profiles one TCR beta chain with its context. What this receptor recognizes is not known. The input lacks base qualities; no much larger clone sits a single base away. Each collaborating institution followed its own protocols to collect whole blood in K2EDTA tubes. For TCRbeta analysis, collaborator samples were shipped as frozen whole blood, as isolated PBMCs, or as DNA extracted from either sample type. TCRbeta CDR3 regions were amplified from genomic DNA by means of the immunoSEQ Assay, a bias-controlled multiplex PCR. In the paper's pipeline: Within the assay, amplification of reference gene primers was used to estimate how many nucleated cells each sample contained. To quantify the absolute abundance of each unique TCRbeta CDR3 rearrangement, sequence reads were collapsed and filtered. For each sample, productive Simpson clonality was calculated by taking the square root of Simpson's diversity index across productive rearrangements. What TCRdb holds here is the immuneACCESS table cut down to in-frame rearrangements. Part of the clones is not present; checked against another copy, under half of the missing clones reflect an unresolved V gene, and the others are unexplained. D and trimming come from the DNA, and the V and J calls and clone size come from that table. The sample data list 130,000 to 150,000 clones, and around 72% of these were observed just once. The top ten hold just under 2% of the sample.

The data originate from a study of blood T cell repertoires in COVID-19 (dated by TCRdb to about 2020). Concerning the study at large: Samples covering the acute and convalescent phases of COVID-19 were provided by collaborators in the United States, Italy and Spain. The prospective study material was composed of cDNA or gDNA derived from T cells, B-cell-depleted T cells, or PBMCs. The sample metadata nearly always contained a de-identified subject ID, COVID-19 status, age in years and sex. Subjects who had been exposed to COVID-19, were actively infected with it, or had recovered from it provided the deeply sampled blood TCRbeta repertoires that made up the dataset. The repertoires were released in a freely available public database meant as a resource for research on the immune response to SARS-CoV-2. HLA class I and class II types, where available, came from metadata supplied by the sample provider rather than from assay-based typing. The samples were drawn from two sources: the first 160 participants of the ongoing ImmuneRACE study, and approximately 1,300 subjects contributed by 6 global collaborators. Overall results and qualifications from the work: The amount of clinical and demographic metadata varied by source and participant and was provided uncurated.

At the junction V is shortened by 3 bases and J by 4 bases, with 10 bases in between. The CDR3, cysteine through phenylalanine, is 14 amino acids long. Left in the record is the CDR3 DNA by itself, 42 bases read in frame from the first base. CDR1 and CDR2, per the germline V gene (reference sequence), are LGHDT and YNNKEL. The sequence joins TRBV3-1 (or the pseudogene TRBV3-2) to TRBJ2-1; the D gene is perhaps TRBD2, on 6 matching bases. The source is a woman aged 55 to 70 with acute or convalescent COVID-19. Input material: peripheral blood. The CDR3 has the sequence CASSHRDFYNEQFF. The sequence in DNA is TGTGCCAGCAGCCACCGGGACTTTTACAATGAGCAGTTCTTC.